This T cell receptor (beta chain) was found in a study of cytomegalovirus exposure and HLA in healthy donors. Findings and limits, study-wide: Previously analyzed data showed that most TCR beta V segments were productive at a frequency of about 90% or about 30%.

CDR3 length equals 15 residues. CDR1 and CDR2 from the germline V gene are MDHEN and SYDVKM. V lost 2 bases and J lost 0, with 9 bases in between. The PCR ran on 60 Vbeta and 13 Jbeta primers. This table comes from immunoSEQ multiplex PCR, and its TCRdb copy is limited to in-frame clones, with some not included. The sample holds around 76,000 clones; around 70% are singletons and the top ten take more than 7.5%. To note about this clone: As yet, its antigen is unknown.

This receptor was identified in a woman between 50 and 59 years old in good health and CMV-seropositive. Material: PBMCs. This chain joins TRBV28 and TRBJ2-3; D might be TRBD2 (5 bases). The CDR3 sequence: CASSLGRTSTDTQYF. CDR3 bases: TGTGCCAGCAGTTTAGGCAGGACTAGCACAGATACGCAGTATTTT.